A selection of T cell receptor beta chains follows, all from one sample in a study of regulatory T cells in long-lasting Graves disease. TCRdb re-analysed the multiplex PCR reads in MiXCR, keeping a single row per CDR3 protein. Altogether about 500,000 distinct CDR3 sequences are present, roughly 17% being singletons, with the ten largest covering 12%. The same sample was also studied in work on T cells in Graves' hyperthyroidism and ophthalmopathy.

The sequencing used peripheral blood mononuclear cells (PBMCs), collected at new diagnosis, from a patient treated with antithyroid drugs. These TCRs come from a middle-aged man with Graves disease. CDR3s include the opening cysteine and the closing phenylalanine or tryptophan. Each record gives: clone size, CDR3 length, V gene, J gene, CDR3 protein. Where a row states a size, it is once, few, many or the class of an expanded clone; other rows omit it.

many	14	TRBV20-1	TRBJ1-5	CSGSTSGGAQPQHF
many	14	TRBV20-1	TRBJ2-5	CSARVAGYQETQYF
many	14	TRBV3-1	TRBJ2-4	CASSSTGAGNIQYF
NA	14	TRBV6-2/TRBV6-3	TRBJ1-4	CASRPTAGNEKLFF
NA	16	TRBV4-2	TRBJ1-6	CASSQPWDRTVSPLHF
few	15	TRBV20-1	TRBJ1-6	CSARGSGTVNSPLHF
many	15	TRBV20-1	TRBJ2-3	CSAPPRTGGPDTQYF
few	13	TRBV29-1	TRBJ2-1	CSVDRRGRNEQFF
NA	14	TRBV19	TRBJ2-7	CASTRSGTDYEQYF
few	11	TRBV29-1	TRBJ1-2	CSVRQGRAYTF
once	15	TRBV19	TRBJ2-7	CASSIAASGSREQYF
many	16	TRBV7-3	TRBJ2-2	CASSQGAGGLTGELFF
many	16	TRBV5-6	TRBJ2-7	CASSLVGTALSYEQYF
many	14	TRBV5-1	TRBJ1-1	CASSLVAGNTEAFF
many	17	TRBV12-5	TRBJ2-7	CASGLAPKGTGFYEQYF
NA	13	TRBV29-1	TRBJ1-1	CSVSPGGRVEAFF
few	12	TRBV6-1	TRBJ2-2	CASSASTGELFF
NA	13	TRBV5-5	TRBJ1-2	CASRPAPKRGYTF
NA	14	TRBV20-1	TRBJ1-2	CSASTPGVSGGYTF
NA	14	TRBV6-5	TRBJ1-2	CASSYGGNNYGYTF
once	18	TRBV18	TRBJ2-5	CASSPPPRGLGVQETQYF
many	13	TRBV20-1	TRBJ2-1	CSARRGLYNEQFF
few	14	TRBV12-3/TRBV12-4	TRBJ2-2	CASKTDTYTGELFF
many	13	TRBV20-1	TRBJ2-1	CSVRGMSYNEQFF
many	15	TRBV2	TRBJ2-1	CASSERLAEYNEQFF
NA	15	TRBV15	TRBJ2-6	CATRGAGSGANVLTF
NA	17	TRBV12-5	TRBJ2-1	CASGLDRLAGSYNEQFF
once	14	TRBV13	TRBJ2-5	CASSDNKGGRTQYF
many	14	TRBV12-3/TRBV12-4	TRBJ2-5	CASSSKGVQETQYF
NA	14	TRBV19	TRBJ2-1	CARPTRRGNNEQFF
many	14	TRBV2	TRBJ1-5	CASSETREDQPQHF
many	15	TRBV7-3	TRBJ2-3	CASSDTGGAADTQYF
NA	12	TRBV12-5	TRBJ1-5	CASGLGDQPQHF
NA	14	TRBV24-1	TRBJ2-5	CATSGGRGGETQYF
NA	14	TRBV18	TRBJ2-7	CASSPVRDSHEQYF
many	14	TRBV7-2	TRBJ2-3	CASSTRPSTDTQYF
NA	19	TRBV6-2/TRBV6-3	TRBJ2-1	CASSSPRLAESWAANEQFF
NA	15	TRBV7-9	TRBJ2-7	CASSHLSTGVREQYF
few	13	TRBV10-3	TRBJ2-7	CANSAGASYEQYF
many	16	TRBV18	TRBJ2-7	CASSLKGLALSYEQYF
many	13	TRBV6-1	TRBJ2-5	CASSDPYQETQYF
many	14	TRBV20-1	TRBJ2-3	CSATTGAVIDTQYF
once	15	TRBV5-4	TRBJ2-1	CASSGGRREGHEQFF
many	14	TRBV7-9	TRBJ2-1	CASSFSGSVNEQFF
many	16	TRBV3-1	TRBJ2-3	CASSQDLSGRADTQYF
few	19	TRBV9	TRBJ2-1	CASSPSDPGTSGSYNEQSF
NA	15	TRBV9	TRBJ1-2	CASSVGHRGAYGYTF
NA	15	TRBV7-2	TRBJ1-5	CASSLSPRVEQPQHF